The 18 T cell receptor beta chains reported below all come from one sample, sequenced in a study of response to subunit inactivated influenza vaccine (dated by TCRdb to 2016 to 2019). The time point label, read with the paper, signifies: more than 40 days after influenza vaccine administration. Library creation used RT-PCR. This sample was sequenced with an Illumina HiSeq 2500. TCRdb trimmed public reads at Q25 via fastp, called clones via MiXCR and kept in-frame beta chains. CDR3 protein duplicates are merged, each entry listing the most common genes and DNA. The sample includes a few hundred thousand distinct CDR3 sequences, with around 9.9% observed a single time. Roughly 12% of the sample is held by the ten biggest clonotypes. This specimen consisted of PBMCs from blood, obtained 45 days after vaccination. All receptors come from a man aged 50 to 60 who received an inactivated influenza vaccine. Donor details come from another sample of the same person, matched by shared clones.

The V and J genes are TRBV3-1 and TRBJ2-5, with D unresolved. Trimming shortened V by 3 bases and J by 5 bases, and 16 bases separated the two germline ends. Germline V gene data show CDR1 as LGHDT and CDR2 as YNNKEL (reference sequence). The CDR3 consists of 15 residues. The CDR3 loop is CASSHSFSGMETQYF. Here the CDR3 DNA reads TGTGCCAGCAGCCACTCCTTCTCGGGTATGGAGACCCAGTACTTC.

The table lists this clonotype with a few counts. The rearrangement links TRBV6-2 or TRBV6-3 to TRBJ2-5, with D uncertain. The CDR3 is 17 amino acids. Trimming took 2 bases from V and 3 from J, leaving 19 bases between them. Germline-derived CDR1 and CDR2 are MNHEY and SVGEGT. CDR3 nucleotide sequence: TGTGCCAGCAGTTACCCCGTTCTAACCCAGATGGAAGAGACCCAGTACTTC. It encodes CASSYPVLTQMEETQYF.

DNA of the CDR3: TGTGCCAGCAGCAGTGGCATCGGGGAGCTGTTTTTT. Its translation is CASSSGIGELFF. This chain links TRBV7-9 with TRBJ2-2; the D is unclear. The CDR3 covers 12 residues. V lost 5 bases, J lost 7 bases, and 8 bases lay in between. From germline, CDR1 is SEHNR and CDR2 FQNEAQ (reference sequence).

This clonotype has a handful of counts. This rearrangement joins TRBV28 to TRBJ1-1; D is ambiguous. The length of the CDR3 is 11 residues. The V gene lost 3 bases and the J gene lost 7 bases, with 6 bases spanning the gap. CDR1 and CDR2 from the germline V gene are MDHEN and SYDVKM. CDR3: CASSLGNEAFF. DNA of the CDR3: TGTGCCAGCAGTTTGGGTAATGAAGCTTTCTTT. The full variable domain, completed using reference TRBV28 and TRBJ1-1, is DVKVTQSSRYLVKRTGEKVFLECVQDMDHENMFWYRQDPGLGLRLIYFSYDVKMKEKGDIPEGYSVSREKKERFSLILESASTNQTSMYLCASSLGNEAFFGQGTRLTVV.

V usage is TRBV28 and J usage is TRBJ2-7; D may be TRBD2 (5 bases). The CDR3 runs 14 residues. The ends were cut back, 6 bases at V and 0 bases at J, with 12 bases in the middle. CDR1 MDHEN and CDR2 SYDVKM come from the germline V gene. The CDR3, as DNA: TGTGCCAGCAGACTTTCTAGCCTCTCCTACGAGCAGTACTTC. Translating it yields CASRLSSLSYEQYF.

This clonotype was seen repeatedly, ten times or more. The chain employs TRBV6-2 or TRBV6-3 and TRBJ2-1; D remains unclear. V shed 5 bases and J shed 10 bases, with 15 bases lying between them. Germline loops: CDR1 MNHEY, CDR2 SVGEGT. The length of the CDR3 is 13 residues. For the CDR3, the DNA is TGTGCCAGCAGTACTGCCCCGATTCGGGAGCAGTTCTTC. Protein: CASSTAPIREQFF.

This sequence joins TRBV12-3 or TRBV12-4 and TRBJ2-5, with 9 bases aligning to TRBD1. The CDR3 spans 15 residues. V was clipped by 7 bases and J by 1 base; unmatched bases: 7. CDR3 sequence: CASKTGQGFQETQYF. DNA for the CDR3: TGTGCCAGCAAAACGGGACAGGGATTCCAAGAGACCCAGTACTTC.

This clonotype has at least ten counts. The chain recombines TRBV7-2 with TRBJ2-1, with 10 bases matching TRBD2. The CDR3 length is 16 residues. The germline V gene has CDR1 SGHTA and CDR2 FQGNSA. V shed 3 bases and J 4 bases; nucleotides not matched to a gene: 6. CDR3 sequence (DNA): TGTGCCAGCAGCTTCTCCCTAGCGGGGGCTTACAATGAGCAGTTCTTC. This translates into CASSFSLAGAYNEQFF.

In its sample, this clonotype was seen a few times. Just one base apart from a much larger clone, this may be a read error. The chain links TRBV5-1 to TRBJ1-1; a weak D match, TRBD1 (5 bases). V lost 2 bases and J lost 0, with 11 bases in between. The CDR3 spans 15 residues. CDR1 is SGHRS, CDR2 YFSETQ, per germline. The CDR3 DNA reads as TGCGCCAGCAGCTTCGCCGGGACGGTGAACACTGAAGCTTTCTTT. This codes for CASSFAGTVNTEAFF.

This clonotype was detected only a few times. For the CDR3, the DNA is TGTGCCAGCAGCCCGCTGGACAGGGTTAGCAATCAGCCCCAGCATTTT. Translated: CASSPLDRVSNQPQHF. The rearrangement links TRBV7-3 to TRBJ1-5; 8 bases align to TRBD1. The junction had 6 bases not matched to a gene; V was cut back by 5 bases and J by 0 bases. Per germline, CDR1 SGHTA and CDR2 FQGTGA. The CDR3 is 16 amino acids.

This clonotype came up many times. J is TRBJ1-2 and V is TRBV15, with 7 nucleotides matching TRBD1. V shed 0 bases and J 6 bases; nucleotides not matched to a gene: 16. Germline-derived CDR1 and CDR2 are LNHNV and YYDKDF (reference sequence). CDR3 length equals 18 residues. The CDR3: CATSRDLRKGGPRDGYTF. The CDR3 DNA is TGTGCCACCAGCAGAGATCTCAGAAAAGGGGGCCCTAGAGATGGCTACACCTTC. The variable domain in full, completed from reference TRBV15 and TRBJ1-2, reads DAMVIQNPRYQVTQFGKPVTLSCSQTLNHNVMYWYQQKSSQAPKLLFHYYDKDFNNEADTPDNFQSRRPNTSFCFLDIRSPGLGDTAMYLCATSRDLRKGGPRDGYTFGSGTRLTVV.

A few counts support this clonotype. V is TRBV28 and J is TRBJ2-1; tentative D call: TRBD2 (6 bases). Per germline, CDR1 MDHEN and CDR2 SYDVKM. The CDR3 is 16 residues long. Trimming removed 4 bases from V and 4 bases from J, with 17 bases in between. The CDR3 DNA is TGTGCCAGCAGTTCCGCTTTAGCGGATCGGTACAATGAGCAGTTCTTC. It specifies CASSSALADRYNEQFF.

This clonotype was found many times. The chain uses TRBV20-1 and TRBJ1-4, with no clear D. CDR1 is DFQATT, CDR2 SNEGSKA, per germline (reference sequence). Trimming stripped 3 bases from V and 4 bases from J, with 6 bases between. This CDR3 is 12 amino acids long. CDR3 sequence: CSASGVNEKLFF. The CDR3 DNA reads as TGCAGTGCTAGCGGCGTTAATGAAAAACTGTTTTTT.

The gene calls are TRBV27 and TRBJ1-2, with a weak D call TRBD1 (5 bases). The germline V gene has CDR1 MNHEY and CDR2 SMNVEV (reference sequence). The V end lost 5 bases, the J end lost 3 bases, and 10 bases lay between the germline ends. This CDR3 contains 13 residues. The CDR3 sequence is CASSPGGDYGYTF. The CDR3 bases are TGTGCCAGCAGTCCGGGAGGGGACTATGGCTACACCTTC.

This clonotype has at least ten counts. V usage is TRBV5-1 and J usage is TRBJ1-2; D is unclear. The CDR3 consists of 13 residues. The V gene's germline CDR1 is SGHRS and CDR2 YFSETQ. V lost 1 base and J 8 bases, leaving 12 bases between the germline ends. DNA for the CDR3: TGCGCCAGCAGCTTGCCGGGCCCTAGAGGCTACACCTTC. This encodes CASSLPGPRGYTF.

The chain employs TRBV21-1 and TRBJ2-3; the table's D call of TRBD1 was not tested on the DNA. TRBV21-1 is shown as a pseudogene. CDR3 length: 17 amino acids. CDR3 sequence (DNA): TGTGCCAGCAGCTACAAAATACGGACACCCCGCACAGATACGCAGTATTTT. It translates to CASSYKIRTPRTDTQYF.

In the case of this clonotype: The DNA is omitted, as the CDR3 cannot be located on it reliably, and the CDR3 follows TCRdb's listing. V gene TRBV25-1 combines with J gene TRBJ1-2; the table's D gene call, TRBD1, was not cross checked with the DNA. Germline assignment: CDR1 MGHDK and CDR2 SYGVNS. The CDR3 totals 13 residues, both ends included. CDR3 region: CASSASGRDGYTF.

This clonotype has at least ten counts. This sequence joins TRBV5-6 and TRBJ2-5; 7 nucleotides align to TRBD2. Germline V lookup: CDR1 SGHDT, CDR2 YYEEEE. The V segment lost 2 bases and the J segment 5 bases; nucleotides outside the gene matches: 15. CDR3 length equals 17 residues. The CDR3 is CASSFFLADTEEETQYF. CDR3 coding DNA: TGTGCCAGCAGCTTTTTTCTAGCGGACACTGAGGAGGAGACCCAGTACTTC.